Listed here are 20 T cell receptor beta chains from one sample, sequenced in a study of CD8+ T cells in alopecia areata. Following extraction, RNA underwent reverse transcription to cDNA, which served as the sequencing template. Sequencing used immunoSEQ multiplex PCR; TCRdb keeps in-frame clones, though not all of them. The data contain a few hundred thousand clones, approximately 38% of them singletons. Treatment denoted: oral pan-JAK inhibitor, 5-10 mg twice daily. Here the sequenced sample was CD4+ T cells sorted from blood, taken between weeks 30 and 35, from a patient treated with tofacitinib. These receptor sequences come from a human donor with alopecia areata.

The rearrangement joins TRBV11-2 to TRBJ2-5, with TRBD1 matching over 9 bases. Trimming cost V 5 bases and J 5 bases; bases outside gene matches: 6. Germline lookup yields CDR1 SGHAT and CDR2 FQNNGV. The CDR3 runs to 14 residues. Here the CDR3 DNA reads TGTGCCAGCAGCGCCGACAGGGGGTGGGAGACCCAGTACTTC. It specifies CASSADRGWETQYF.

This clone was detected ten times or more. V and J are TRBV18 and TRBJ2-7, with TRBD1 as a possible D gene (5 bases). The length of the CDR3 is 12 residues. V gave up 5 bases and J gave up 3 bases, with 8 bases separating them. From germline, CDR1 is KGHSH and CDR2 LQKENI. DNA for the CDR3: TGTGCCAGCTCAGATGACAGCTACGAGCAGTACTTC. Translating it yields CASSDDSYEQYF.

A single count supports this clone. This chain joins TRBV6-5 and TRBJ2-3, with TRBD1 matching over 8 bases. The CDR3 is 15 amino acids. Germline loops: CDR1 MNHEY, CDR2 SVGAGI. V was clipped by 6 bases and J by 0 bases; unmatched bases: 5. The CDR3 loop is CASSYGDRSTDTQYF. The CDR3 bases are TGTGCCAGCAGCTACGGGGACAGGAGCACAGATACGCAGTATTTT.

Concerning this clone itself: Being one base from a much bigger clone, this may be a read error. Because the CDR3 is missing its conserved closing phenylalanine or tryptophan, this is likely a read error. This chain joins TRBV30 and TRBJ2-7; 12 nucleotides match TRBD2. CDR3 size: 13 residues. V trimming: 1 base; J trimming: 5 bases; junction bases outside the gene matches: 0. CDR1 is GTSNPN and CDR2 is SVGIG in the germline V gene (reference sequence). The CDR3 nucleotides read TGTGCCTGGAGTGGACTAGCGGGAGACGAGCAGTACTGC. This encodes CAWSGLAGDEQYC.

This sequence joins TRBV6-5 and TRBJ1-1, with 7 bases identical to TRBD1. Trimming removed 4 bases from V and 4 bases from J; junction bases left unmatched: 9. CDR3 size: 15 residues. Germline lookup yields CDR1 MNHEY and CDR2 SVGAGI. The CDR3 sequence is CASSSNDRVVTEAFF. DNA of the CDR3: TGTGCCAGCAGTTCTAATGACAGGGTGGTCACTGAAGCTTTCTTT.

V usage is TRBV2 and J usage is TRBJ2-1; 12 bases are shared with TRBD2. Germline V CDR1 and CDR2: SNHLY, FYNNEI. This CDR3 contains 15 residues. J lost 12 bases, V lost 3 bases, and 9 bases had no gene match. The CDR3 is CASSEGLAGGPRQFF. For the CDR3, the DNA is TGTGCCAGCAGTGAGGGGCTAGCGGGAGGGCCGAGGCAGTTCTTC.

The rearrangement joins TRBV27 to TRBJ2-5; 9 nucleotides line up with TRBD2. The CDR3 length is 15 residues. Germline V lookup: CDR1 MNHEY, CDR2 SMNVEV (reference sequence). J lost 3 bases, V lost 3 bases, and 5 bases had no gene match. The CDR3 sequence is CASSFLSSGEETQYF. CDR3 DNA: TGTGCCAGCAGTTTTTTGTCTAGCGGGGAAGAGACCCAGTACTTC.

The chain is built from TRBV9 and TRBJ2-7, with D perhaps TRBD1 (5 bases). Between the trimmed V and J ends, which lost 3 bases and 0 bases, there was a span of 13 bases. CDR1 and CDR2 (germline): SGDLS, YYNGEE. CDR3 size: 15 residues. CDR3 sequence reads: CASSGGDGHSYEQYF. DNA for the CDR3: TGTGCCAGCAGCGGAGGAGACGGACACTCCTACGAGCAGTACTTC.

The chain joins TRBV5-1 to TRBJ1-3, with a weak D call TRBD1 (6 bases). The V gene lost 8 bases and the J gene lost 6 bases, with 21 bases spanning the gap. Germline loops: CDR1 SGHRS, CDR2 YFSETQ. The CDR3 loop spans 15 amino acids. CDR3: CASKYSVAGANTIYF. The CDR3 DNA reads TGCGCCAGTAAATACAGCGTTGCGGGGGCAAACACCATATATTTT.

The V call is TRBV29-1, the J call TRBJ2-3, with 9 positions matching TRBD2. With 1 base clipped from V and 3 bases from J, the junction kept 8 bases outside the gene matches. Germline lookup yields CDR1 SQVTM and CDR2 ANQGSEA. There are 16 residues in the CDR3. DNA for the CDR3: TGCAGCGTTGAAGTTGGTAGCGGGAGCATAACAGATACGCAGTATTTT. This translates into CSVEVGSGSITDTQYF.

V usage is TRBV11-2 and J usage is TRBJ2-7, with D perhaps matching TRBD2 (6 bases). Germline values: CDR1 SGHAT, CDR2 FQNNGV. This CDR3 region has 14 residues. The V gene lost 5 bases and the J gene lost 4 bases, with 15 bases spanning the gap. CDR3 sequence reads: CASSTAAGSYEQYF. CDR3 nucleotide sequence: TGTGCCAGCAGCACGGCCGCGGGGTCTTACGAGCAGTACTTC. Based on the CDR3 plus reference TRBV11-2 and TRBJ2-7, the full variable domain is EAGVAQSPRYKIIEKRQSVAFWCNPISGHATLYWYQQILGQGPKLLIQFQNNGVVDDSQLPKDRFSAERLKGVDSTLKIQPAKLEDSAVYLCASSTAAGSYEQYFGPGTRLTVT.

Only a few counts were recorded for this clone. The genes are TRBV7-3 and TRBJ1-1; possible D gene TRBD1, 5 bases. The ends were cut back, 5 bases at V and 6 bases at J, with 16 bases in the middle. The CDR3 loop spans 14 amino acids. Germline V gene data show CDR1 as SGHTA and CDR2 as FQGTGA. The CDR3 here is CASSPGTHPAEAFF. In DNA form, the CDR3 reads TGTGCCAGCAGCCCTGGGACCCATCCCGCTGAAGCTTTCTTT.

The chain carries TRBV30 and TRBJ2-6; no clear D. Germline lookup yields CDR1 GTSNPN and CDR2 SVGIG (reference sequence). V was trimmed by 3 bases and J by 5 bases, leaving 8 bases between them. The CDR3 is 13 amino acids. DNA of the CDR3: TGTGCCTGGAGACTCCTGTGGGCCAACGTCCTGACTTTC. Its translation: CAWRLLWANVLTF.

This clone was counted only a few times. The chain has TRBV29-1 and TRBJ2-3; the match to TRBD1 covers 7 bases. Trimming at V came to 8 bases and at J to 0 bases, leaving 5 bases not matched to a gene. This CDR3 region has 13 residues. From germline, CDR1 is SQVTM and CDR2 ANQGSEA. This CDR3 is CSLTGASTDTQYF. In nucleotides, the CDR3 is TGCAGCTTAACAGGGGCGAGCACAGATACGCAGTATTTT.

The V call is TRBV9, the J call TRBJ2-5; D possibly corresponds to TRBD1 (6 bases). CDR1 is SGDLS and CDR2 is YYNGEE in the germline V gene. CDR3 length equals 15 residues. Trimming took 3 bases from V and 5 from J, leaving 17 bases between them. Here the CDR3 DNA reads TGTGCCAGCAGCGGGGACGGGACACTTAAGGAGACCCAGTACTTC. Its translation: CASSGDGTLKETQYF.

This clone was detected once. The chain uses TRBV20-1 and TRBJ2-3; D could derive from TRBD1 or TRBD2 (5 bases each). The CDR3 is made up of 10 amino acids. With 8 bases removed from V and 6 bases from J, the gap between germline ends came to 9 bases. Per germline, CDR1 DFQATT and CDR2 SNEGSKA (reference sequence). CDR3 DNA: TGCAGTTCGGGGCGGGATACGCAGTATTTT. Its translation: CSSGRDTQYF.

The chain uses TRBV7-2 and TRBJ1-2; 9 nucleotides align to TRBD1. V was pared by 5 bases and J by 4 bases, with 14 bases of the junction left unmatched. The CDR3 extends over 17 amino acids. Germline CDR1 and CDR2: SGHTA and FQGNSA. The DNA for the CDR3 is TGTGCCAGCAGCCGCCAACCGGGAACACAGGGGGCCTATGGCTACACCTTC. Encoded protein: CASSRQPGTQGAYGYTF.

The CDR3 sequence: CATSRDLGGEQFF. CDR3 in DNA: TGTGCCACCAGCAGAGATCTGGGGGGTGAGCAGTTCTTC. J is TRBJ2-1 and V is TRBV15; maybe TRBD2 (6 bases). CDR3 length equals 13 residues. V gave up 0 bases and J gave up 9 bases, with 9 bases separating them. Per germline, CDR1 LNHNV and CDR2 YYDKDF (reference sequence).

This clone was counted only a few times. The chain joins TRBV5-1 to TRBJ2-7; 8 positions agree with TRBD1. Germline CDR1 SGHRS, CDR2 YFSETQ. The V and J ends lost 0 bases and 5 bases, in that order; junction bases with no gene match: 4. The CDR3 has 14 residues. As DNA, the CDR3 is TGCGCCAGCAGCTTGGTCGAGACAGGGGACGAGCAGTACTTC. Encoded protein: CASSLVETGDEQYF. Supplemented by reference TRBV5-1 and TRBJ2-7, the full variable domain reads KAGVTQTPRYLIKTRGQQVTLSCSPISGHRSVSWYQQTPGQGLQFLFEYFSETQRNKGNFPGRFSGRQFSNSRSEMNVSTLELGDSALYLCASSLVETGDEQYFGPGTRLTVT.

The chain combines TRBV5-1 with TRBJ2-4, with 7 bases matching TRBD1. CDR3 length: 13 amino acids. V shed 4 bases and J 7 bases; nucleotides not matched to a gene: 5. The germline gives CDR1 SGHRS, CDR2 YFSETQ. CDR3 bases: TGCGCCAGCAGCCTCCCACAGGGGAACATTCAGTACTTC. It encodes CASSLPQGNIQYF.